This note documents a single T cell receptor beta chain sequence. What it binds is unknown. One end of the junction is discordant with germline, which a read error may explain. This sample is drawn from a study of T cell responses to AZD1222 COVID-19 vaccine. The wider study: Timing groups of about 4 and about 12 weeks for second doses were pooled. Study-wide results and caveats: Repertoire collection took place solely once the T cell response had peaked. Unmutated variant regions reportedly attract nearly half of all spike-specific TCRs. Donors, mostly white British, included more females; clonal diversity was possibly underestimated.

The assay was immunoSEQ multiplex PCR, and TCRdb's table has in-frame clones only and misses some. The sample carries around 60,000 clones, roughly 90% recorded once. Germline CDR1 SGHDT, CDR2 YYEEEE. The CDR3 extends over 15 amino acids. The chain employs TRBV5-6 and TRBJ2-7; possible D gene TRBD2, 7 bases. Sequenced material: peripheral blood, taken on day 0 of AZD1222 vaccination. This clonotype was obtained from an adult in good health. The CDR3: CASSLVGGGSDEQYF. As DNA, the CDR3 is TGTGCCAGCAGCTTGGTGGGCGGGGGCTCCGACGAGCAGTACTTC.